This T cell receptor (beta chain) came from a study of long-term antiretroviral therapy in people with HIV. Findings of the study overall: Documentation of ART adherence, viral resistance or therapy changes was absent.

Trimming left V 2 bases short and J 6 bases short, with 12 bases between. From germline, CDR1 is SGHRS and CDR2 YFSETQ. This CDR3 spans 13 amino acids. Survey-level immunoSEQ v3.0 assays were run. Produced via immunoSEQ multiplex PCR; TCRdb's table is partial and in-frame only. The sample yields some 26,000 clones, 82% seen once. In regard to this clone: The antigen is unknown.

This specimen was unsorted PBMCs, taken 2.9 years after starting antiretroviral therapy. The chain recombines TRBV5-1 with TRBJ2-7; D is possibly TRBD1 or TRBD2 (5 bases each). The sequence was obtained from a man between 45 and 60 years old with HIV. CDR3 DNA: TGCGCCAGCAGCTTCCGGGGACCCGCCGAGCAGTACTTC. It yields the protein CASSFRGPAEQYF.